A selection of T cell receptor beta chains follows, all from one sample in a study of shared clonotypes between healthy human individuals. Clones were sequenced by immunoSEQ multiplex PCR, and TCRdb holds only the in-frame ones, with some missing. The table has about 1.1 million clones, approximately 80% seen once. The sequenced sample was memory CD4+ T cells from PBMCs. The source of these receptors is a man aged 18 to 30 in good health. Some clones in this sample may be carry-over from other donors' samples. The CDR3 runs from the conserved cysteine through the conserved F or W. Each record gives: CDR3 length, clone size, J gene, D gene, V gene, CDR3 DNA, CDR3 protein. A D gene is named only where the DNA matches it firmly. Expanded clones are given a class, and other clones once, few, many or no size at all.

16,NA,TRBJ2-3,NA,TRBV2,TGTGCCAGCAGTGAACCCCCAGCGGCCAACACAGATACGCAGTATTTT,CASSEPPAANTDTQYF
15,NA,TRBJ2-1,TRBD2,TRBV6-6,TGTGCCAGCAGTGGGGGACTAGCGGGAGTCAATGAGCAGTTCTTC,CASSGGLAGVNEQFF
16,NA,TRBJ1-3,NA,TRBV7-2,TGTGCCAGCAGCTTGCACAGGGTCTCAGCTGGAAACACCATATATTTT,CASSLHRVSAGNTIYF
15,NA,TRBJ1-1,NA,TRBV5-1,TGCGCCAGCAGCTTGGAAGGGGCACTTAACACTGAAGCTTTCTTT,CASSLEGALNTEAFF
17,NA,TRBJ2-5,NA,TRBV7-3,TGTGCCAGCAGCGGCCGGGAAAGGACAGTCAGCCAAGAGACCCAGTACTTC,CASSGRERTVSQETQYF
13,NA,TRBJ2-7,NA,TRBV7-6,TGTGCCAGCAGCTTAAATCGGGGGTACGAGCAGTACTTC,CASSLNRGYEQYF
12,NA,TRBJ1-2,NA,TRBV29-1,TGCAGCGTTTCAACAGGGAACTATGGCTACACCTTC,CSVSTGNYGYTF
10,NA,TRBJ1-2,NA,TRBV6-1,TGTGCCAGCAGTGTTCTTGGCTACACCTTC,CASSVLGYTF
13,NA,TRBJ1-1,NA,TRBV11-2,TGTGCCAGCAGCTTAGGGACAGACACTGAAGCTTTCTTT,CASSLGTDTEAFF
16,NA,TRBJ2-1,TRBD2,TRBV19,TGTGCCAGTAGTATAGATCTATTCCCGGGGGGAAATGAGCAGTTCTTC,CASSIDLFPGGNEQFF
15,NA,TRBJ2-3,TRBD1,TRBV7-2,TGTGCCAGCAGCCCCGACAGGGGTAAGACAGATACGCAGTATTTT,CASSPDRGKTDTQYF
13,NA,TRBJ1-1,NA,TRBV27,TGTGCCAGCAGCTCGAGCTTGAACACTGAAGCTTTCTTT,CASSSSLNTEAFF
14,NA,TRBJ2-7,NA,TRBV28,TGTGCCAGCAGCCTCCGTTTGGGGGCCTACGAGCAGTACTTC,CASSLRLGAYEQYF
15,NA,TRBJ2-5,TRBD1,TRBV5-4,TGTGCCAGCAGCTCGATGACAGGGAGCCAAGAGACCCAGTACTTC,CASSSMTGSQETQYF
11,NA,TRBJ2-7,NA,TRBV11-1,TGTGCCAGCAGCTTAAGGGCGCCCTCATCGTTC,CASSLRAPSSF
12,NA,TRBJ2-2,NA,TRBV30,NA,CAWSLRFGELFF
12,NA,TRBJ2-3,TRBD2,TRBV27,TGTGCCAGCCGGGGGGGACCAGATACGCAGTATTTT,CASRGGPDTQYF
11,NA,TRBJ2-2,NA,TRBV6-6,TGTGCCAGCACCGGACAGCTGGAGCTGTTTTTT,CASTGQLELFF
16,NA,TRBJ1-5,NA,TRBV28,TGTGCCAGCATGAGGTTGAGTGTACCAGGGGCCCAGCCCCAGCATTTT,CASMRLSVPGAQPQHF
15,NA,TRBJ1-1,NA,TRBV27,TGTGCCAGCGTGGGCGCCCGTGGATTATTCGCTGAAGCTTTCTTT,CASVGARGLFAEAFF
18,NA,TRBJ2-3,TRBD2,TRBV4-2,TGTGCCAGCAGCCAAGTGGGGCTAGCGGGAGTTAACACAGATACGCAGTATTTT,CASSQVGLAGVNTDTQYF
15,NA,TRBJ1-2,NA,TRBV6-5,TGTGCCAGCAGTTACGGGCCAGCTCCTAACTATGGCTACACCTTC,CASSYGPAPNYGYTF
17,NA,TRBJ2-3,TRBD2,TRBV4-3,TGCGCCAGCAGCCAACAGTACACCAGCGGGAGGGCAGATACGCAGTATTTT,CASSQQYTSGRADTQYF
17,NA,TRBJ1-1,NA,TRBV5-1,TGCGCCAGCAGCTTGGTAGGGTTGAAAGATACTCGCGCTGAAGCTTTCTTT,CASSLVGLKDTRAEAFF
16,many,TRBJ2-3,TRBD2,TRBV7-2,TGTGCCAGCAGCTTAGCACTAGCGGGAGGGGCAGATACGCAGTATTTT,CASSLALAGGADTQYF
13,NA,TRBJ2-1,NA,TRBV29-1,TGCAGCGTTGAGTCGGACGCTCAAAATGAGCAGTTCTTC,CSVESDAQNEQFF
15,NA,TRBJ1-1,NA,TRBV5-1,TGCGCCAGCAGTCTTCTAGGGGCCCCGGGGACTGAAGCTTTCTTT,CASSLLGAPGTEAFF
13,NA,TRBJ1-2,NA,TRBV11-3,TGTGCCAGCGACAATTATCCGCCCGTAGCGGGGACCTTC,CASDNYPPVAGTF
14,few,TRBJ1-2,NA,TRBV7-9,TGTGCCAGCAGCCCCACTTGGGAGGGCTATGGCTACACCTTC,CASSPTWEGYGYTF
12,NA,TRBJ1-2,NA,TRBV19,TGTGCCAGTACGCAGTCAGGGAATGGCTACACCTTC,CASTQSGNGYTF
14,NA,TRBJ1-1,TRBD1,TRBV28,TGTGCCAGCGCCCAGGGGGGCGGCACCCCAGAAGCTTTCTTT,CASAQGGGTPEAFF
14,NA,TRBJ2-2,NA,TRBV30,TGTGCCTGGAGGCGACTAGCGAACACCGGGGAGCTGTTTTTT,CAWRRLANTGELFF
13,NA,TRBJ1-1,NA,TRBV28,TGTGCCAGCACCACATTGATGAACACTGAAGCTTTCTTT,CASTTLMNTEAFF
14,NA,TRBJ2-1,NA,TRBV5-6,TGTGCCAGCAGCTTAGGCCAGGTAAAGGATGAGCAGTTCTTC,CASSLGQVKDEQFF
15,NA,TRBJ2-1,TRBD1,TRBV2,TGTGCCAGCAGGGCGCCTACCGGGACAGGGGATGAGCAGTTCTTC,CASRAPTGTGDEQFF
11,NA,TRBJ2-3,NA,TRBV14,TGTGCCAGCAGCCTCGGAGATAGTCAGTATTTT,CASSLGDSQYF
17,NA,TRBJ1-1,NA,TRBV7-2,TGTGCCAGCAGCTTAGATTTCTCGTTTTACGGGGACACTGAAGCTTTCTTT,CASSLDFSFYGDTEAFF
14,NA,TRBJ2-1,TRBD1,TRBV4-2,TGTGCCAGCAGCCAAGTATCGCAGGGGGCCACGCAGTTCTTC,CASSQVSQGATQFF
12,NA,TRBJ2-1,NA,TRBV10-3,TGTGCCATCAGTGGCGCCCTTAATGAGCAGTTCTTC,CAISGALNEQFF
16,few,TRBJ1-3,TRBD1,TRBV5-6,TGTGCCAGCAGCTTGGGAGGGGGCAACTCTGGAAACACCATATATTTT,CASSLGGGNSGNTIYF
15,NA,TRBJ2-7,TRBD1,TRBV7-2,TGTGCCAGCAGCCTCCAGACAGGGACGAGCTACGAGCAGTACTTC,CASSLQTGTSYEQYF
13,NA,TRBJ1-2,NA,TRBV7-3,TGTGCCAGCAGCCCAACACGTCTGGATGGCTACACCTTC,CASSPTRLDGYTF
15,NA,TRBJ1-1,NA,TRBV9,TGTGCCAGCAGCGTAGTCTCAGCTATGAACACTGAAGCTTTCTTT,CASSVVSAMNTEAFF
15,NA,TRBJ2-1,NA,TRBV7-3,TGTGCCAGCAGCTTACGAAAGGGGGATATTAATGAGCAGTTCTTC,CASSLRKGDINEQFF
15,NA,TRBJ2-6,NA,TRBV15,TGTGCCACCAGCAGTCGGAGCTCTGGGGCCAACGTCCTGACTTTC,CATSSRSSGANVLTF
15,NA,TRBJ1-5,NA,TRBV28,TGTGCCAGCAGTTTAAAGTGGCGGGTCAATCAGCCCCAGCATTTT,CASSLKWRVNQPQHF
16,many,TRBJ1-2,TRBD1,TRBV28,TGTGCCAGCCGTCCAGGGGGCGCGACTAGAAACTATGGCTACACCTTC,CASRPGGATRNYGYTF
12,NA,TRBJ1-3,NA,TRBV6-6,TGTGCCAGCCTTGGCTCTGGAAACACCATATATTTT,CASLGSGNTIYF
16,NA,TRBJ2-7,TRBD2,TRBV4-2,TGTGCCAGCAGCCAGGAGTTACGGACTAGCGGCTACGAGCAGTACTTC,CASSQELRTSGYEQYF
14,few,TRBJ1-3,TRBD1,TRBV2,TGTGCCAGCAGAGAACAGGGGGCTGGAAACACCATATATTTT,CASREQGAGNTIYF